This entry concerns a single T cell receptor (beta chain). The PCR made use of 60 Vbeta and 13 Jbeta primers. Libraries were prepared by immunoSEQ multiplex PCR; TCRdb keeps only in-frame clonotypes and omits some of them. This sample has about 110,000 clones, with 79% found just once. This entry comes from a study of cytomegalovirus exposure and HLA in healthy donors. Per germline, CDR1 SGHNT and CDR2 YENEEA. The CDR3 covers 16 residues. The V gene lost 0 bases and the J gene lost 3 bases, with 13 bases spanning the gap. When sampled, the donors appeared nominally healthy, though they likely had unrecorded immune exposures.

Sample: PBMCs. This chain connects TRBV11-3 to TRBJ2-3, with D possibly being TRBD2 (6 bases). This TCR came from a woman between 18 and 29 years old in good health and CMV-seropositive. CDR3 DNA sequence: TGTGCCAGCAGCTTAGAACTGGGGGGAGCGACAGATACGCAGTATTTT. Its translation: CASSLELGGATDTQYF.